Reported below is one T cell receptor (beta chain). Antigen unknown. A universal primer site came from template switching; cDNA carried unique molecular identifiers. Using its own MiXCR run on the 5' RACE reads, TCRdb lists one record per CDR3 protein. The repertoire includes 1.5 million to 2 million distinct CDR3 sequences, around 33% of them detected once, and about 0.27% sits in the top ten. The record originates from a study of identical twins. With 4 bases clipped from V and 3 bases from J, the junction kept 9 bases outside the gene matches. Germline values: CDR1 LGHNT, CDR2 FRNRAP. This CDR3 contains 16 residues. Healthy Caucasian donors formed the entire cohort. Study-level findings and limits: Insertions were fewer in abundant cord blood beta clonotypes, whereas memory repertoires showed none of this pattern. In beta out-of-frame sequences, the excess sharing between twins was weaker.

The TCR originated in a newborn girl in good health. The material sequenced was cord blood. V gene TRBV12-5 combines with J gene TRBJ2-1; the match to TRBD2 covers 7 bases. CDR3 bases: TGTGCTAGTGGTTCGTCAAGCGGGACTCACTACAATGAGCAGTTCTTC. Protein sequence: CASGSSSGTHYNEQFF. Based on the CDR3 plus reference TRBV12-5 and TRBJ2-1, the full variable domain is DARVTQTPRHKVTEMGQEVTMRCQPILGHNTVFWYRQTMMQGLELLAYFRNRAPLDDSGMPKDRFSAEMPDATLATLKIQPSEPRDSAVYFCASGSSSGTHYNEQFFGPGTRLTVL.